These 9 T cell receptor beta chains originate from one sample sequenced in a study of technical replicates of blood from a handful of donors. Method: immunoSEQ multiplex PCR; TCRdb's copy keeps in-frame clones and lacks some. This repertoire shows approximately 94,000 clones, 90% to 96% found once; its top ten account for 0.36%. The material sequenced was T cells isolated from PBMCs. The receptors stem from a human donor in good health.

J is TRBJ1-1 and V is TRBV10-3; 8 positions agree with TRBD1. Germline CDR1 ENHRY, CDR2 SYGVKD. CDR3 length: 11 amino acids. V shed 11 bases and J 4 bases; nucleotides not matched to a gene: 3. The CDR3 DNA reads TGTGCCTCAGGGGGCTCCACTGAAGCTTTCTTT. The encoded protein is CASGGSTEAFF.

The chain joins TRBV5-1 to TRBJ2-3, with D perhaps TRBD2 (7 bases). Looked up from germline, CDR1 is SGHRS and CDR2 is YFSETQ. The CDR3 contains 17 residues. Trimming took 3 bases from V and 2 from J, leaving 19 bases between them. The DNA for the CDR3 is TGCGCCAGCAGCTGGCCGGGTGGGAGGGGGGCCACAGATACGCAGTATTTT. It codes for CASSWPGGRGATDTQYF.

CDR3 sequence: CASSPQEGLIGNTIYF. CDR3 sequence (DNA): TGTGCCAGCTCACCTCAAGAGGGTCTTATTGGAAACACCATATATTTT. The chain employs TRBV18 and TRBJ1-3; D gene uncertain. With 3 bases removed from V and 3 bases from J, the gap between germline ends came to 15 bases. The CDR3 runs to 16 residues. CDR1 and CDR2 from the germline V gene are KGHSH and LQKENI.

The genes are TRBV2 and TRBJ2-2; no clear D. The CDR3 is made up of 14 amino acids. Trimming left V 3 bases short and J 0 bases short, with 5 bases between. Germline CDR1 SNHLY, CDR2 FYNNEI. In DNA form, the CDR3 reads TGTGCCAGCAGTGACTATTCGAACACCGGGGAGCTGTTTTTT. It yields the protein CASSDYSNTGELFF.

CDR3 sequence (DNA): TGTGCCAGCAGGGGACTAGCGGGAGATAACGAGCAGTTCTTC. This translates into CASRGLAGDNEQFF. The genes are TRBV27 and TRBJ2-1, with 14 bases lining up with TRBD2. Germline values: CDR1 MNHEY, CDR2 SMNVEV (reference sequence). CDR3 size: 14 residues. Unmatched junction bases numbered 5, after V lost 6 bases and J lost 10 bases.

The V call is TRBV5-1, the J call TRBJ2-7; D is possibly TRBD1 (5 bases). Germline V CDR1 and CDR2: SGHRS, YFSETQ. V was clipped by 0 bases and J by 4 bases, with 14 bases between them. The CDR3 length is 15 residues. The CDR3 sequence: CASSLDLQGVYEQYF. The DNA for the CDR3 is TGCGCCAGCAGCTTGGATTTGCAGGGTGTATACGAGCAGTACTTC.

This rearrangement joins TRBV5-6 to TRBJ2-7; 8 nucleotides agree with TRBD2. The length of the CDR3 is 15 residues. Germline V CDR1 and CDR2: SGHDT, YYEEEE. Trimming took 3 bases from V and 2 from J; bases not matched to a gene: 7. CDR3 DNA sequence: TGTGCCAGCAGCTCGGGACTAGTTGGAGCCTACGAGCAGTACTTC. Translating gives CASSSGLVGAYEQYF. Full variable domain (outside the CDR3, taken from reference TRBV5-6 and TRBJ2-7): DAGVTQSPTHLIKTRGQQVTLRCSPKSGHDTVSWYQQALGQGPQFIFQYYEEEERQRGNFPDRFSGHQFPNYSSELNVNALLLGDSALYLCASSSGLVGAYEQYFGPGTRLTVT.

This chain connects TRBV6-1 to TRBJ1-3; D is undetermined. This CDR3 contains 15 residues. Trimming took off 5 bases at V and 3 bases at J, with 14 bases between the two ends. The V gene's germline CDR1 is MNHNS and CDR2 SASEGT. The CDR3 region is CASSLLQEFGNTIYF. Here the CDR3 DNA reads TGTGCCAGCAGTTTACTTCAGGAATTTGGAAACACCATATATTTT.

V usage is TRBV6-5 and J usage is TRBJ2-3; 9 bases agree with TRBD1. The V and J ends lost 0 bases and 3 bases, in that order; junction bases with no gene match: 4. This CDR3 has 16 residues. Germline CDR1 MNHEY, CDR2 SVGAGI. The CDR3 DNA reads TGTGCCAGCAGTTACTCCGGGACAGGGACGACAGATACGCAGTATTTT. Amino acid sequence: CASSYSGTGTTDTQYF.